These 31 T cell receptor beta chains originate from one sample sequenced in a study of blood T cells in healthy people across ages (dated by TCRdb to about 2015). To prepare the library, 5' RACE was applied. These reads were obtained on an Illumina HiSeq 2500. A second PCR of roughly 7 to 11 cycles was performed with a sample-barcoded 5' primer and a J-beta primer mix. The public reads were reanalyzed by TCRdb: fastp trimming at Q25, MiXCR alignment, in-frame beta chains only. Entries are consolidated by CDR3 protein sequence, retaining the most common genes and DNA. This sample is represented by 1.5 million to 2 million distinct CDR3 sequences; about 31% of them were singletons. Approximately 10% of the sample belongs to the ten largest clones. Material for sequencing was blood. The receptors were sampled from a woman under 40 in good health.

This clonotype appeared a few times. The rearrangement links TRBV28 to TRBJ2-2, with D possibly being TRBD1 or TRBD2 (5 bases each). Trimming left V 4 bases short and J 6 bases short, with 15 bases between. The CDR3 loop spans 15 amino acids. Germline assignment: CDR1 MDHEN and CDR2 SYDVKM. Here the CDR3 reads CASSSGTASPGELFF. The CDR3 DNA is TGTGCCAGCAGTTCGGGGACCGCCAGCCCCGGGGAGCTGTTTTTT.

The chain recombines TRBV30 with TRBJ1-1; D unresolved. The ends were cut back, 4 bases at V and 4 bases at J, with 7 bases in the middle. The germline V gene has CDR1 GTSNPN and CDR2 SVGIG (reference sequence). The CDR3 totals 11 residues. In DNA, the CDR3 is TGTGCCTGGACGGAGAGCACTGAAGCTTTCTTT. Translation: CAWTESTEAFF.

The V call is TRBV20-1, the J call TRBJ2-6, with 8 bases matching TRBD1. V trimming: 0 bases; J trimming: 0 bases; junction bases outside the gene matches: 10. The CDR3 loop spans 19 amino acids. CDR1 is DFQATT and CDR2 is SNEGSKA in the germline V gene (reference sequence). The CDR3, as DNA: TGCAGTGCTAGAGATGGGCGGCGGGACAGGAGCTCTGGGGCCAACGTCCTGACTTTC. Translating it yields CSARDGRRDRSSGANVLTF.

The chain links TRBV5-1 to TRBJ2-1, with TRBD1 matching over 9 bases. V trimming: 4 bases; J trimming: 7 bases; junction bases outside the gene matches: 9. This CDR3 is 15 amino acids long. From germline, CDR1 is SGHRS and CDR2 YFSETQ. Here the CDR3 reads CASSTAPGQGNEQFF. CDR3 sequence (DNA): TGCGCCAGCAGCACAGCTCCGGGACAGGGAAATGAGCAGTTCTTC. Variable domain in full (rest from reference TRBV5-1 and TRBJ2-1): KAGVTQTPRYLIKTRGQQVTLSCSPISGHRSVSWYQQTPGQGLQFLFEYFSETQRNKGNFPGRFSGRQFSNSRSEMNVSTLELGDSALYLCASSTAPGQGNEQFFGPGTRLTVL.

This clonotype showed up many times. This chain connects TRBV4-1 to TRBJ2-7; no definite D call. This CDR3 is 13 amino acids long. Germline CDR1 is MGHRA and CDR2 is YSYEKL. Between the trimmed V and J ends, which lost 0 bases and 6 bases, there was a span of 9 bases. For the CDR3, the DNA is TGCGCCAGCAGCCAAGAATATACCCTCGAGCAGTACTTC. This sequence encodes CASSQEYTLEQYF.

The J gene is TRBJ2-1, the V gene TRBV20-1, with TRBD2 matching over 11 bases. V lost 6 bases, J lost 8 bases, and 9 bases stayed unmatched. The CDR3 sequence is 14 residues long. The germline CDR1 and CDR2 sequences are DFQATT and SNEGSKA (reference sequence). CDR3 amino acids: CSAANSGRGDEQFF. In DNA form, the CDR3 reads TGCAGTGCAGCTAATAGCGGGAGGGGTGATGAGCAGTTCTTC.

This sequence joins TRBV20-1 and TRBJ2-5; TRBD1 or TRBD2 may be the D gene (7 bases each). The CDR3 consists of 15 residues. From germline, CDR1 is DFQATT and CDR2 SNEGSKA (reference sequence). This chain's CDR3 is CSAFEIGGLRGTQYF. The CDR3 DNA is TGCAGCGCGTTTGAAATAGGGGGCCTGCGGGGGACGCAGTACTTC.

This clonotype has more than one count but fewer than ten. The J gene is TRBJ2-7, the V gene TRBV9; 11 nucleotides match TRBD1. Trimming took 4 bases from V and 3 from J; bases not matched to a gene: 12. CDR3 length: 17 amino acids. Germline V gene lookup returns CDR1 SGDLS and CDR2 YYNGEE. DNA for the CDR3: TGTGCCAGCAGCTTTAGTCCGGGACAGGGGGAATACTACGAGCAGTACTTC. Protein: CASSFSPGQGEYYEQYF. The entire variable domain, with the rest obtained from reference TRBV9 and TRBJ2-7, is as follows: DSGVTQTPKHLITATGQRVTLRCSPRSGDLSVYWYQQSLDQGLQFLIQYYNGEERAKGNILERFSAQQFPDLHSELNLSSLELGDSALYFCASSFSPGQGEYYEQYFGPGTRLTVT.

This sequence joins TRBV4-2 and TRBJ2-7, with D perhaps assigned TRBD1 or TRBD2 (5 bases each). This CDR3 region has 17 residues. Trimming took off 4 bases at V and 0 bases at J, with 19 bases between the two ends. Germline CDR1 is LGHNA and CDR2 is YNFKEQ. CDR3 DNA: TGTGCCAGCAGCCTAACCCCCGTGGGGGAAAGCTCCTACGAGCAGTACTTC. Translating it yields CASSLTPVGESSYEQYF.

The chain employs TRBV6-2 or TRBV6-3 and TRBJ2-3, with D tentatively TRBD1 (8 bases). Trimming cost V 0 bases and J 3 bases, with 19 bases left between them. Germline-derived CDR1 and CDR2 are MNHEY and SVGEGT. This CDR3 has 18 amino acids. In DNA form, the CDR3 reads TGTGCCAGCAGTTACTCGAGAGCGGGACAGGAACCAACAGATACGCAGTATTTT. Residues: CASSYSRAGQEPTDTQYF.

This sequence joins TRBV5-1 and TRBJ2-3, with D tentatively TRBD1 (6 bases). The germline CDR1 and CDR2 sequences are SGHRS and YFSETQ. The CDR3 runs to 14 residues. V was trimmed by 5 bases and J by 0 bases, leaving 10 bases between them. This chain's CDR3 is CASRTRGSTDTQYF. The CDR3 DNA sequence: TGCGCCAGCAGAACCAGGGGTAGCACAGATACGCAGTATTTT.

This clonotype appeared a few times. This chain joins TRBV10-3 and TRBJ2-3; D is ambiguous. Germline V CDR1 and CDR2: ENHRY, SYGVKD. V was clipped by 10 bases and J by 0 bases, with 20 bases between them. The CDR3 sequence is 16 residues long. This CDR3 is CATEAPTETSTDTQYF. The CDR3 bases are TGTGCCACCGAAGCACCTACAGAAACTAGCACAGATACGCAGTATTTT.

This clonotype was seen repeatedly, ten times or more. This chain joins TRBV29-1 and TRBJ2-7; D unclear. The CDR3 consists of 14 residues. Germline CDR1 and CDR2: SQVTM and ANQGSEA. V was pared by 0 bases and J by 2 bases, with 11 bases between. The CDR3 region is CSVEDGVGTYEQYF. CDR3 DNA sequence: TGCAGCGTTGAAGATGGAGTAGGAACCTACGAGCAGTACTTC.

The chain joins TRBV5-1 to TRBJ2-3; 7 bases agree with TRBD2. After removal of 4 bases from V and 6 bases from J, the junction contained 11 bases not matched to a gene. Per the germline V gene, CDR1 is SGHRS and CDR2 is YFSETQ. This CDR3 is 15 amino acids long. DNA of the CDR3: TGCGCCAGCAGCAGGACCCGGGACTACAAGGATACGCAGTATTTT. This translates into CASSRTRDYKDTQYF.

J is TRBJ2-3 and V is TRBV5-1; 10 nucleotides line up with TRBD2. Looked up from germline, CDR1 is SGHRS and CDR2 is YFSETQ. V trimming: 2 bases; J trimming: 2 bases; junction bases outside the gene matches: 5. This CDR3 has 16 amino acids. CDR3 sequence: CASSLRTSGYTDTQYF. CDR3 DNA sequence: TGCGCCAGCAGCTTACGGACTAGCGGCTACACAGATACGCAGTATTTT.

This clonotype was seen once. The chain has TRBV7-2 and TRBJ1-1; unclear D gene. The CDR3 is made up of 14 amino acids. V lost 2 bases to trimming and J lost 1 base, with 8 bases between them. Germline V gene data show CDR1 as SGHTA and CDR2 as FQGNSA. DNA for the CDR3: TGTGCCAGCAGCTTAACACTGCCGAACACTGAAGCTTTCTTT. It is translated as CASSLTLPNTEAFF.

This clonotype has only a few counts. The chain is built from TRBV28 and TRBJ2-5, with D perhaps TRBD2 (6 bases). Trimming removed 8 bases at V and 4 bases at J, with 20 bases between. CDR1 is MDHEN and CDR2 is SYDVKM in the germline V gene. The CDR3 length is 15 residues. In DNA, the CDR3 is TGTGCCAGCTCAAGCGGCGGGACCCTCCCAGAGACCCAGTACTTC. It encodes CASSSGGTLPETQYF.

The chain employs TRBV24-1 and TRBJ2-3, with a weak D call TRBD2 (6 bases). The CDR3 contains 17 residues. In germline, CDR1 is KGHDR, CDR2 SFDVKD. Trimming shortened V by 2 bases and J by 6 bases, and 20 bases separated the two germline ends. For the CDR3, the DNA is TGTGCCACCAGTGATTCGCCCCGACTAGTCCCGCGGGATACGCAGTATTTT. This translates into CATSDSPRLVPRDTQYF.

The CDR3 nucleotides read TGTGCCAGCAGCCCCGGGACTAGCGGGGGGGCGGCAGATACGCAGTATTTT. This translates into CASSPGTSGGAADTQYF. This chain links TRBV3-1 with TRBJ2-3; the match to TRBD2 covers 16 bases. J lost 4 bases, V lost 4 bases, and 5 bases had no gene match. Germline-derived CDR1 and CDR2 are LGHDT and YNNKEL (reference sequence). This CDR3 comprises 17 residues.

The CDR3 DNA follows: TGCAGTGCTAGGCCCCCTTGGGGGGGCCTCCAAGAGACCCAGTACTTC. Its protein is CSARPPWGGLQETQYF. The rearrangement links TRBV20-1 to TRBJ2-5; D perhaps matches TRBD2 (7 bases). The germline V gene encodes CDR1 DFQATT and CDR2 SNEGSKA (reference sequence). CDR3 size: 16 residues. The germline V and J ends were trimmed by 3 bases and 1 base, with 18 bases remaining between them.

The chain recombines TRBV20-1 with TRBJ2-3, with D uncertain. The CDR3 has 12 residues. Germline-derived CDR1 and CDR2 are DFQATT and SNEGSKA (reference sequence). CDR3 loop: CTLGPVTDTQYF. The CDR3 DNA is TGCACCCTTGGGCCAGTTACAGATACGCAGTATTTT.

The chain links TRBV6-1 to TRBJ1-4; the D gene is possibly TRBD1 (6 bases). The CDR3 extends over 15 amino acids. Germline V gives CDR1 MNHNS, CDR2 SASEGT. The ends were cut back, 6 bases at V and 4 bases at J, with 15 bases in the middle. The CDR3 DNA follows: TGTGCCAGCAGAGCATGGACAGAACATAATGAAAAACTGTTTTTT. It translates to CASRAWTEHNEKLFF.

This clonotype was recorded a few times. V gene TRBV15 combines with J gene TRBJ1-1; D not certain. Trimming removed 0 bases at V and 4 bases at J, with 12 bases between. This CDR3 contains 15 residues. Looked up from germline, CDR1 is LNHNV and CDR2 is YYDKDF (reference sequence). The CDR3 is CATSRESRLGTEAFF. The CDR3 DNA is TGTGCCACCAGCAGAGAGTCCCGATTAGGCACTGAAGCTTTCTTT.

The V and J genes are TRBV6-5 and TRBJ2-7; D ambiguous. The CDR3 is 12 residues long. Germline CDR1 reads MNHEY; CDR2 reads SVGAGI. The V end was cut by 11 bases, the J end by 2 bases, with 13 bases between. The CDR3 region is CAAQSIAYEQYF. The CDR3 DNA sequence: TGTGCCGCCCAGAGCATTGCCTACGAGCAGTACTTC.

Comment on this clonotype: Likely a read error: the CDR3 ends without its conserved phenylalanine or tryptophan. V usage is TRBV9 and J usage is TRBJ2-3, with 9 bases aligning to TRBD2. The junction had 10 bases not matched to a gene; V was cut back by 3 bases and J by 2 bases. The CDR3 has 17 amino acids. The V gene's germline CDR1 is SGDLS and CDR2 YYNGEE. The CDR3 nucleotides read TGTGCCAGCAGCGGGGGGACTAGCAGGGCCGCCACAGATACGCAGTATTTG. Residues: CASSGGTSRAATDTQYL.

This sequence joins TRBV6-1 and TRBJ1-5, with D hard to call. V was clipped by 3 bases and J by 4 bases, with 7 bases between them. CDR3 length: 13 amino acids. Per germline, CDR1 MNHNS and CDR2 SASEGT. In DNA form, the CDR3 reads TGTGCCAGCAGTGAGGAATGGAATCAGCCCCAGCATTTT. Amino acids: CASSEEWNQPQHF.

The chain combines TRBV7-9 with TRBJ2-3; tentatively, D is TRBD1 or TRBD2 (5 bases each). The CDR3 length is 19 residues. From germline, CDR1 is SEHNR and CDR2 FQNEAQ (reference sequence). The V end lost 1 base, the J end lost 2 bases, and 22 bases lay between the germline ends. The CDR3 region has the DNA TGTGCCAGCAGCTTAGTAGAATTTCAGGGACGGATTAACACAGATACGCAGTATTTT. This encodes CASSLVEFQGRINTDTQYF.

The chain uses TRBV5-6 and TRBJ1-6; unclear D gene. V was trimmed by 0 bases and J by 4 bases, leaving 5 bases between them. Germline CDR1 is SGHDT and CDR2 is YYEEEE. The CDR3 has 14 amino acids. For the CDR3, the DNA is TGTGCCAGCAGCTTGGACGCTTATAATTCACCCCTCCACTTT. This gives the protein CASSLDAYNSPLHF.

With regard to this clonotype: Just one base apart from a much larger clone, this may be a read error. J is TRBJ2-5 and V is TRBV29-1; TRBD1 matches 8 bases. The CDR3 contains 14 residues. Germline assignment: CDR1 SQVTM and CDR2 ANQGSEA. V shed 2 bases and J 11 bases; nucleotides not matched to a gene: 13. CDR3 sequence: CSVERGRGRLVQYF. Written as DNA, the CDR3 is TGCAGCGTTGAAAGGGGCAGGGGGCGCCTTGTGCAGTACTTC.

CDR3 sequence reads: CASRPVDSNQPQHF. In DNA, the CDR3 is TGTGCCAGCCGGCCAGTCGATAGCAATCAGCCCCAGCATTTT. The chain has TRBV6-2 or TRBV6-3 and TRBJ1-5; D remains unclear. From germline, CDR1 is MNHEY and CDR2 SVGEGT. V was cut by 8 bases and J by 0 bases, with 11 bases left in between. This CDR3 comprises 14 residues.

This clonotype came up a few times. The chain carries TRBV5-1 and TRBJ1-5, with 11 bases identical to TRBD1. Germline trimming cut 8 bases from V and 8 bases from J; bases unmatched to any gene: 3. The germline CDR1 and CDR2 sequences are SGHRS and YFSETQ. There are 12 residues in the CDR3. CDR3 coding DNA: TGCGCCAGACGGACAGGGGGCGAGCCCCAGCATTTT. This gives the protein CARRTGGEPQHF.